The T cell receptor (beta chain) described here comes from a study of response to subunit inactivated influenza vaccine. Trimming pared 6 bases from V and 10 bases from J, leaving 19 bases between. CDR1 and CDR2 (germline): SGHTA, FQGNSA. The CDR3 sequence is 14 residues long. MiXCR, run by TCRdb on the RT-PCR reads, gives a single entry per CDR3 protein. The table includes more than 500,000 distinct CDR3 sequences, about 11% detected once. This clonotype turned up a few times. This sample was shared with a second study, whose subject was T cells expressing NK-cell markers. That report notes: TCR beta libraries carry UMIs added by 5'RACE template switching.

The gene calls are TRBV7-2 and TRBJ2-1, with a weak D call TRBD2 (6 bases). The sample here was PBMCs from blood, taken on the day of vaccination. The TCR comes from a man aged 50-59 years who received an inactivated influenza vaccine. CDR3 DNA: TGTGCCAGCAGACAGCCACCCGGGAGCGGAGAGCAGTTCTTC. Residues: CASRQPPGSGEQFF.